Below are 8 T cell receptor beta chains sequenced from a single sample in a study of siplizumab effects on memory and regulatory T cells. Researchers cocultured the mixed lymphocyte reaction cells at 37°C for five to six days. TCRdb's table, derived via immunoSEQ multiplex PCR, lists solely in-frame clones and lacks some. This table has 9,700 or so clones, roughly two fifths appearing once. The antigens of these receptors remain unknown. Sequenced sample: CFSE-low (dividing) CD4+ T cells sorted from an allogeneic mixed lymphocyte reaction. The receptors derive from a human donor in good health; the cells came from an allogeneic mixed lymphocyte reaction.

This clone has more than one count but fewer than ten. The J gene is TRBJ2-7, the V gene TRBV5-1; 8 positions match TRBD1. Germline CDR1 and CDR2: SGHRS and YFSETQ. Germline trimming cut 4 bases from V and 5 bases from J; bases unmatched to any gene: 11. This CDR3 is built from 15 residues. The CDR3 nucleotides read TGCGCCAGCAGCGAGACCAGGGGGCTTGTCGACGAGCAGTACTTC. Protein sequence: CASSETRGLVDEQYF.

J is TRBJ2-1 and V is TRBV29-1; 8 nucleotides align to TRBD2. The length of the CDR3 is 12 residues. V trimming: 4 bases; J trimming: 9 bases; junction bases outside the gene matches: 5. Germline values: CDR1 SQVTM, CDR2 ANQGSEA. The chain's CDR3 is CSVGVAGIEQFF. The CDR3 nucleotides are TGCAGCGTTGGGGTAGCGGGAATTGAGCAGTTCTTC.

On this clone: This likely came from a read error, as a far larger clone is one base away. The V call is TRBV5-6, the J call TRBJ2-2; tentatively, D is TRBD2 (5 bases). Trimming shortened V by 0 bases and J by 4 bases, and 10 bases separated the two germline ends. There are 15 residues in the CDR3. Germline CDR1 reads SGHDT; CDR2 reads YYEEEE. The DNA for the CDR3 is TGTGCCAGCAGCTTGGTAAGCGGATGCACCGGGGAGCTGTTTTTT. Translating it yields CASSLVSGCTGELFF.

The rearrangement joins TRBV7-6 to TRBJ2-7; TRBD1 aligns across 7 bases. The germline gives CDR1 SGHVS, CDR2 FNYEAQ. V lost 2 bases, J lost 0 bases, and 4 bases stayed unmatched. The CDR3 length is 15 residues. The DNA for the CDR3 is TGTGCCAGCAGCTTATTGGCAGGGGGCTCCTACGAGCAGTACTTC. Translated: CASSLLAGGSYEQYF.

V usage is TRBV5-4 and J usage is TRBJ1-3; TRBD1 might be the D (6 bases). The V end was cut by 4 bases, the J end by 0 bases, with 8 bases between. The CDR3 length is 14 residues. CDR1 and CDR2 from the germline V gene are SGHNT and YYREEE (reference sequence). The CDR3 bases are TGTGCCAGCAGCCAGGGGAGCTCTGGAAACACCATATATTTT. This gives the protein CASSQGSSGNTIYF.

The chain joins TRBV30 to TRBJ2-3; 12 bases fit TRBD2. Germline CDR1 GTSNPN, CDR2 SVGIG (reference sequence). The CDR3 has 13 amino acids. The CDR3 sequence is CAARTSGVHTQYF. CDR3 bases: TGTGCAGCGAGGACTAGCGGGGTGCATACGCAGTATTTT.

This clone was picked up a small number of times. This chain links TRBV2 with TRBJ1-4; D is ambiguous. This CDR3 is 14 amino acids long. CDR1 and CDR2 from the germline V gene are SNHLY and FYNNEI. Trimming stripped 5 bases from V and 7 bases from J, with 14 bases between. CDR3 in DNA: TGTGCCAGCAGTCTAATCTCCGTACGTGAAAAACTGTTTTTT. Amino acids: CASSLISVREKLFF.

This clone is categorized as medium-sized (0.01 to 0.1%). J is TRBJ1-2 and V is TRBV5-1; tentatively, D is TRBD1 (5 bases). Germline V gene sequence: CDR1 SGHRS, CDR2 YFSETQ. Trimming took 3 bases from V and 4 from J, leaving 13 bases between them. CDR3 length equals 14 residues. This chain's CDR3 is CASSSKTETYGYTF. The CDR3 DNA sequence: TGCGCCAGCAGCTCTAAGACAGAGACCTATGGCTACACCTTC.